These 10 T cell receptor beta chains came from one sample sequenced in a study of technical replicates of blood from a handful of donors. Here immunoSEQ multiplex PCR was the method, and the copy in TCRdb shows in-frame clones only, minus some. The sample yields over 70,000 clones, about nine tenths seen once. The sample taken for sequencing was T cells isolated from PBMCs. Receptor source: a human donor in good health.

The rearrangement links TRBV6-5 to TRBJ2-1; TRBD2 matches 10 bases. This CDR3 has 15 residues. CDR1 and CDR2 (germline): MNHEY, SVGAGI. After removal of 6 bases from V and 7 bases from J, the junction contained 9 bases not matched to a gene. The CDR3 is CASRLLAGALNEQFF. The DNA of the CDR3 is TGTGCCAGCAGGCTCCTAGCGGGAGCGCTTAATGAGCAGTTCTTC.

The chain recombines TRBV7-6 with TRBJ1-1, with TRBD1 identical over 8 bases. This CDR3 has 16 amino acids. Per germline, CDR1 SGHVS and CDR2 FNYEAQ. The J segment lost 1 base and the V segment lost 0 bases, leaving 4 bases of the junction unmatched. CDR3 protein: CASSLALTGGNTEAFF. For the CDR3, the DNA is TGTGCCAGCAGCTTAGCGCTTACAGGGGGGAACACTGAAGCTTTCTTT. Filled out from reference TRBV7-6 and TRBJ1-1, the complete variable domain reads GAGVSQSPRYKVTKRGQDVALRCDPISGHVSLYWYRQALGQGPEFLTYFNYEAQQDKSGLPNDRFSAERPEGSISTLTIQRTEQRDSAMYRCASSLALTGGNTEAFFGQGTRLTVV.

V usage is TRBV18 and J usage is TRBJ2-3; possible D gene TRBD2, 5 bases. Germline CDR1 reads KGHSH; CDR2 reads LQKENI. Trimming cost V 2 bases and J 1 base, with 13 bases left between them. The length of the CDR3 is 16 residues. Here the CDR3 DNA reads TGTGCCAGCTCACCAACACTTGTCGGGGGCACAGATACGCAGTATTTT. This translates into CASSPTLVGGTDTQYF.

The CDR3 spells CASSRTDRGNYGYTF. CDR3 DNA: TGTGCCAGCAGCAGGACGGACAGGGGTAACTATGGCTACACCTTC. This chain uses TRBV11-2 with TRBJ1-2; 9 bases map to TRBD1. The CDR3 is 15 residues long. V lost 5 bases, J lost 1 base, and 5 bases stayed unmatched. CDR1 and CDR2 from the germline V gene are SGHAT and FQNNGV.

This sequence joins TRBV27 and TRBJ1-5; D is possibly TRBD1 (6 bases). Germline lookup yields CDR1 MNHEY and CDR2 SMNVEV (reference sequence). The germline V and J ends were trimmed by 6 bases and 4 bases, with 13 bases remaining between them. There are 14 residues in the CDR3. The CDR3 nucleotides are TGTGCCAGCAGATATACAGGGAATAATCAGCCCCAGCATTTT. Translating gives CASRYTGNNQPQHF.

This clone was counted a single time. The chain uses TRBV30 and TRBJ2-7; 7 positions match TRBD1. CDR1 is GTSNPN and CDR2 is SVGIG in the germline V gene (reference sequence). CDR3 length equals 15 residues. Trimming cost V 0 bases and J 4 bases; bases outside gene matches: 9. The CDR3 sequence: CAWSVLGGSRYEQYF. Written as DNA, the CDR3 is TGTGCCTGGAGTGTACTAGGGGGCTCCAGGTACGAGCAGTACTTC.

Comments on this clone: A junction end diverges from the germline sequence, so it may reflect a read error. CDR3 nucleotide sequence: TGTGCCTGGAGTGCATACTCGGACAGTCGCTTT. This gives the protein CAWSAYSDSRF. The chain uses TRBV30 and TRBJ1-1; D possibly corresponds to TRBD1 (6 bases). The CDR3 runs 11 residues. Germline-derived CDR1 and CDR2 are GTSNPN and SVGIG (reference sequence).

CDR3 sequence: CASSAGSTDTQYF. The CDR3, as DNA: TGTGCCAGTAGTGCGGGATCCACAGATACGCAGTATTTT. J is TRBJ2-3 and V is TRBV19; TRBD2 might be the D (6 bases). Trimming removed 5 bases at V and 2 bases at J, with 8 bases between. The V gene's germline CDR1 is LNHDA and CDR2 SQIVND (reference sequence). The length of the CDR3 is 13 residues.

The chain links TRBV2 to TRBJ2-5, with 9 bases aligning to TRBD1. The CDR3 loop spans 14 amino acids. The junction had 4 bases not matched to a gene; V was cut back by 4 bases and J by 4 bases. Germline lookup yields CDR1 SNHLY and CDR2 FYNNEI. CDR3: CASSVYRGRETQYF. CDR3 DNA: TGTGCCAGCAGTGTATACAGGGGGCGAGAGACCCAGTACTTC.

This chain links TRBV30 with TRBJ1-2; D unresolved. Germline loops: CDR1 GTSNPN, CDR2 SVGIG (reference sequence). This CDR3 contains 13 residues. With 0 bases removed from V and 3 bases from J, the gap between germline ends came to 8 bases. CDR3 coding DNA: TGTGCCTGGAGTGTCGGGAAAGACTATGGCTACACCTTC. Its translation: CAWSVGKDYGYTF.